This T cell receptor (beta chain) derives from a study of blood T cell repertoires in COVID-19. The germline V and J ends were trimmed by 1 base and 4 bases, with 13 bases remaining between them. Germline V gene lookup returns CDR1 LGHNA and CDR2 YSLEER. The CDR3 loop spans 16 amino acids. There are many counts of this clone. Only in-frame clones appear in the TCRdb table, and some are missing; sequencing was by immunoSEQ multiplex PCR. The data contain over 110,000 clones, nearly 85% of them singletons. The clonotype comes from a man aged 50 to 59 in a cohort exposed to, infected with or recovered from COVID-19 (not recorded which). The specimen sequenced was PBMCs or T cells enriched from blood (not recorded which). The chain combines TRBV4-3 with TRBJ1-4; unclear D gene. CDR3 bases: TGCGCCAGCAGCCAAGGTCATGGAGGAGTTAATGAAAAACTGTTTTTT. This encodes CASSQGHGGVNEKLFF.